This is a list of T cell receptor beta chains from one sample in a study of vaccination effects on CD4 cells after COVID-19. Their target antigens are unknown. Here immunoSEQ multiplex PCR was the method, and the copy in TCRdb shows in-frame clones only, minus some. In the table there are some 68,000 clones, 80% of which are singletons. The sample was CD4+ T cells from PBMCs cultured with SARS-CoV-2 spike peptides, taken before COVID-19 vaccination. The receptors come from a human donor who received a COVID-19 vaccine. Each CDR3 is given with its conserved first and last residue. The order of the fields is D gene, J gene, clone size, V gene, CDR3 protein, CDR3 DNA. D genes are given only for firm matches. A clone size is listed for some rows: how often the clone was seen (once, few, many), or a class if it is expanded.

- TRBJ2-3 - TRBV6-6 CASSYPGGGTDTQYF TGTGCCAGCAGTTACCCCGGCGGGGGCACAGATACGCAGTATTTT
- TRBJ1-5 once TRBV1 CTSIGRQGVSLSNQPQHF TGCACCAGCATCGGGCGACAGGGGGTAAGTTTGAGCAATCAGCCCCAGCATTTT
- TRBJ2-1 - TRBV7-3 CASSSGPFNEQFF TGTGCCAGCAGCTCAGGACCGTTCAATGAGCAGTTCTTC
TRBD2 TRBJ2-5 once TRBV30 CAWSVRTSGAQGWETQYF TGTGCCTGGAGTGTAAGGACTAGCGGGGCACAGGGTTGGGAGACCCAGTACTTC
TRBD1 TRBJ2-5 - TRBV9 CASSVAKDRGGQETQYF TGTGCCAGCAGCGTAGCCAAGGACAGGGGAGGCCAAGAGACCCAGTACTTC
- TRBJ1-3 - TRBV15 CATSRDLQENTIYF TGTGCCACCAGCAGAGATCTACAGGAAAACACCATATATTTT
- TRBJ1-6 - TRBV6-5 CASVKLPNSPLHF TGTGCCAGCGTTAAGTTACCTAATTCACCCCTCCACTTT
- TRBJ1-6 - TRBV2 CASYPRVGSGSPLHF TGTGCCAGCTACCCCCGGGTGGGTTCGGGTTCACCCCTCCACTTT
- TRBJ2-2 - TRBV3-1/TRBV3-2 CASSQDWSRELFF TGTGCCAGCAGCCAAGACTGGAGCCGGGAGCTGTTTTTT
- TRBJ1-6 few TRBV6-2/TRBV6-3 CASSTLNPRYNSPLHF TGTGCCAGCAGTACCCTCAACCCTCGGTACAATTCACCCCTCCACTTT
TRBD1 TRBJ2-4 - TRBV24-1 CATSDTGQGNIQYF TGTGCCACCAGTGACACGGGACAGGGAAACATTCAGTACTTC
- TRBJ1-5 few TRBV6-1 CASSELREQPQHF TGTGCCAGCAGTGAACTGCGGGAACAGCCCCAGCATTTT
TRBD1 TRBJ1-6 - TRBV5-4 CASSKGTGGNSPLHF TGTGCCAGCAGCAAAGGGACAGGGGGGAATTCACCCCTCCACTTT
- TRBJ1-2 - TRBV5-6 CASSLGLAYGYTF TGTGCCAGCAGCTTGGGACTGGCGTATGGCTACACCTTC
- TRBJ2-6 - TRBV7-2 CASSRTWAGVNSGANVLTF TGTGCCAGCAGCCGGACTTGGGCAGGGGTTAACTCTGGGGCCAACGTCCTGACTTTC
- TRBJ1-1 - TRBV7-2 CASSSNRDRSVGEAFF TGTGCCAGCAGCTCCAACCGAGACAGGTCGGTCGGTGAAGCTTTCTTT